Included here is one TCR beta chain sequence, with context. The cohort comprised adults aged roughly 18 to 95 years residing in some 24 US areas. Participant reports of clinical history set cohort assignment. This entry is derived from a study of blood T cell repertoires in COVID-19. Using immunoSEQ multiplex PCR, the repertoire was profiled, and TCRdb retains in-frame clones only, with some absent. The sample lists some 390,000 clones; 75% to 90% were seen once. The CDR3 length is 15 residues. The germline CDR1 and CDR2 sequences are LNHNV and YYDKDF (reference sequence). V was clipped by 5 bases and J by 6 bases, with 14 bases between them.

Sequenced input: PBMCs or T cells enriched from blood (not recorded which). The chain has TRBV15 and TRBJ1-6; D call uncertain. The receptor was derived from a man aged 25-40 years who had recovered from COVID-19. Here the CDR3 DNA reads TGTGCCACCAGCCTCGACTCCCCGAGTAATTCACCCCTCCACTTT. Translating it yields CATSLDSPSNSPLHF.